Sequencing of this T cell receptor beta chain was carried out in a study of blood T cells in healthy people across ages. A second PCR of roughly 7 to 11 cycles used a sample-barcoded 5' primer and a J-beta primer mix. MiXCR was run by TCRdb on the 5' RACE reads, yielding one entry per CDR3 protein. The table shows 600,000 or so distinct CDR3 sequences, with under 25% occurring only once. The CDR3 is made up of 15 amino acids. Germline CDR1 and CDR2: MNHNS and SASEGT. This receptor was obtained from a man aged 70-80 years in good health. The rearrangement links TRBV6-1 to TRBJ2-5; TRBD1 aligns across 7 bases. The assigned J gene may be wrong: the sequence end matches TRBJ2-7 better. Sample: blood. The CDR3 nucleotides read TGTGCCAGCAGCGACCTGGGACAGTTCTCCTACGAGCAGTACTTC. Amino acid sequence: CASSDLGQFSYEQYF.